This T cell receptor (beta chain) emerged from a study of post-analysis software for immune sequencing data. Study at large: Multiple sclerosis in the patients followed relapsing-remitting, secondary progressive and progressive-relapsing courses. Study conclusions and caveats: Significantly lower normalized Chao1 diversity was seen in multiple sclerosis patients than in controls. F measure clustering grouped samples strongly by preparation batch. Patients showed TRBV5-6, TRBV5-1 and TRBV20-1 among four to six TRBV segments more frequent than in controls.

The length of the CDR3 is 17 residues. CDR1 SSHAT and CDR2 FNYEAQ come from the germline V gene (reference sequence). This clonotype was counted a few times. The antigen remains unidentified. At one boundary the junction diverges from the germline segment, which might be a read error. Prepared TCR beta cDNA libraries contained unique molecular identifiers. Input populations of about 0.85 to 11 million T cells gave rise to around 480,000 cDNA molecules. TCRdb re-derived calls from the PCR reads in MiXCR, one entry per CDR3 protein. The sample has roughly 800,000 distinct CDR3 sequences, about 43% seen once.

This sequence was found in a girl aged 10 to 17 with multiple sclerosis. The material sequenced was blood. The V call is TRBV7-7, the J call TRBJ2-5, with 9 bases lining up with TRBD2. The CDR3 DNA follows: TGTGCTAGCAGCTTAGGATCTAGCGGGATCTTGGGGAAGACCCAGTACTTC. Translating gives CASSLGSSGILGKTQYF.